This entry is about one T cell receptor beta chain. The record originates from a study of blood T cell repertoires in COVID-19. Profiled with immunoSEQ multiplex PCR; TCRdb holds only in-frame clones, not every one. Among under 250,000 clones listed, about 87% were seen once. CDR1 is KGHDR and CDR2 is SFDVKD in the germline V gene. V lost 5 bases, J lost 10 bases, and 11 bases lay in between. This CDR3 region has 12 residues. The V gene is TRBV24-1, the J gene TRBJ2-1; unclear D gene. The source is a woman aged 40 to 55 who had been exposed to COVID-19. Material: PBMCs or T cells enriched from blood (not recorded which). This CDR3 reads CATSGPLGEQFF. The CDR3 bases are TGTGCCACCAGTGGCCCCTTGGGCGAGCAGTTCTTC.